A selection of T cell receptor beta chains follows, all from one sample in a study of shared clonotypes between healthy human individuals. The assay was immunoSEQ multiplex PCR, and TCRdb's table has in-frame clones only and misses some. Here the sample spans hundreds of thousands of clones, roughly 98% being singletons. The sequenced material came from naive CD8+ T cells sorted from blood. These receptors were collected from a man aged 25 to 40 in good health. CDR3s include the opening cysteine and the closing phenylalanine or tryptophan.

TRBJ2-1,TRBV7-8,CASSLRGDNEQFF
TRBJ2-1,TRBV28,CASSRLINSYNEQFF
TRBJ2-2,TRBV7-9,CASSLDSLNTGELFF
TRBJ1-1,TRBV29-1,CSVVMNTEAFF
TRBJ1-3,TRBV7-2,CASSLDRGLAGNTIYF
TRBJ2-7,TRBV5-1,CASSFRDRDEQYF
TRBJ2-7,TRBV27,CASSQGTGSYYEQYF
TRBJ2-1,TRBV5-1,CASSSGTSGYNEQFF
TRBJ2-3,TRBV7-6,CASSLAASTDTQYF
TRBJ2-1,TRBV5-6,CASSLAGQGYNEQFF
TRBJ2-1,TRBV9,CASSDLGSSYNEQFF
TRBJ2-7,TRBV28,CASSSGQGDSYEQYF
TRBJ2-2,TRBV6-5,CASSWTRFLNTGELFF
TRBJ2-5,TRBV6-1,CASSASQYF
TRBJ1-4,TRBV5-6,CASSSLLTGGGEKLFF
TRBJ2-6,TRBV7-9,CASTINDRGLAGANVLTF
TRBJ2-1,TRBV28,CASSSQGHQYNEQFF
TRBJ2-7,TRBV7-8,CASSLKGPDMSSYEQYF
TRBJ2-7,TRBV29-1,CSVGETDSYEQYF
TRBJ2-7,TRBV6-6,CASMGSYEQYF
TRBJ2-7,TRBV25-1,CASSELKDRYEQYF
TRBJ2-6,TRBV25-1,CASMGRKRNSGANVLTF
TRBJ2-1,TRBV6-6,CASTLGTGNNEQFF
TRBJ2-3,TRBV11-2,CASSSPRLAGTSTDTQYF
TRBJ2-3,TRBV2,CASLGLGPDTQYF
TRBJ2-1,TRBV30,CAWDMGGNYNEQFF
TRBJ2-7,TRBV4-1,CASSQIAGGPDEQYF
TRBJ2-2,TRBV27,CASSFFNTGELFF
TRBJ2-1,TRBV11-2,CASSPTSTYNEQFF
TRBJ2-7,TRBV6-1,CASSEFTTYEQYF
TRBJ2-1,TRBV5-1,CASSGRDLGVNEQFF
TRBJ1-5,TRBV6-6,CASSYSTGDENQPQHF
TRBJ2-3,TRBV4-1,CASSWNLGADTQYF
TRBJ2-7,TRBV6-5,CASSYGGASYEQYF
TRBJ2-7,TRBV14,CASSLLSYEQYF
TRBJ2-1,TRBV11-3,CASSPEAGGLDEQFF
TRBJ1-1,TRBV6-1,CASSNLKVEAFF
TRBJ2-7,TRBV4-3,CASSQEKEAGGIYEQYF
TRBJ2-3,TRBV2,CASRARQGLIIANTQYF
TRBJ2-3,TRBV7-9,CASSQMVGLAGTIDTQYF
TRBJ2-1,TRBV29-1,CSVPLAGPLGEQFF
TRBJ2-3,TRBV9,CASSGATSGSTDTQYF
TRBJ2-1,TRBV5-1,CASSLAPSSYNEQFF
TRBJ2-5,TRBV15,CATSRAPRGLADQETQYF
TRBJ2-2,TRBV27,CASSAMTGELFF
TRBJ2-1,TRBV7-2,CASSLVGSSYNEQFF
TRBJ2-7,TRBV28,CASSLIGTQAYEQYF
TRBJ2-7,TRBV9,CASSVAAGGMYEQYF
TRBJ1-4,TRBV30,CAWSGGGPGEKLFF
TRBJ2-7,TRBV6-5,CASSLGTGGYEQYF
TRBJ2-3,TRBV11-2,CASSLDVGGDTQYF
TRBJ2-1,TRBV14,CASSNRGGTSGQTYNEQFF
TRBJ2-3,TRBV7-3,CASSFTGGSRTTDTQYF